The 30 T cell receptor beta chains below all came from one sample that was sequenced in a study of PD-L1 blockade in urothelial cancer. TCRdb keeps only in-frame clones here, not all; method: immunoSEQ multiplex PCR. The table includes around 46,000 clones, 85% to 90% detected once. Documented time point: peripheral blood 6 weeks after treatment start. Source: PBMCs, taken around atezolizumab (anti-PD-L1) treatment. The receptors stem from a man in his 60s with urothelial cancer.

The chain joins TRBV7-8 to TRBJ1-1; D gene unclear. The V end lost 2 bases, the J end lost 1 base, and 11 bases lay between the germline ends. The germline gives CDR1 SGHVS, CDR2 FQNEAQ. The CDR3 contains 15 residues. CDR3: CASSLMSEANTEAFF. CDR3 in DNA: TGTGCCAGCAGCTTAATGTCGGAGGCGAACACTGAAGCTTTCTTT.

The rearrangement uses TRBV7-9 and TRBJ2-7; perhaps TRBD2 as D (5 bases). The CDR3 extends over 14 amino acids. V gave up 5 bases and J gave up 5 bases, with 16 bases separating them. The germline V gene has CDR1 SEHNR and CDR2 FQNEAQ (reference sequence). For the CDR3, the DNA is TGTGCCAGCAGCCTCGCTGGAGGACGAGACGAGCAGTACTTC. It yields the protein CASSLAGGRDEQYF.

This chain uses TRBV19 with TRBJ2-3; TRBD1 agrees at 7 bases. The germline V gene has CDR1 LNHDA and CDR2 SQIVND (reference sequence). This CDR3 spans 15 amino acids. After removal of 4 bases from V and 3 bases from J, the junction contained 7 bases not matched to a gene. For the CDR3, the DNA is TGTGCCAGTAGTAGCCGGACAGGTGGGACAGATACGCAGTATTTT. It specifies CASSSRTGGTDTQYF.

The J gene is TRBJ2-3, the V gene TRBV10-2; TRBD2 matches 8 bases. The CDR3 runs to 15 residues. Looked up from germline, CDR1 is WSHSY and CDR2 is SAAADI. The trim removed 2 bases at V and 9 bases at J, leaving 10 bases unmatched. The CDR3 sequence: CASSELRLAGGTQYF. CDR3 bases: TGCGCCAGCAGTGAGCTAAGGCTAGCGGGTGGCACGCAGTATTTT.

This chain joins TRBV5-5 and TRBJ1-1; no clear D. The CDR3 extends over 13 amino acids. Germline CDR1 SGHKS, CDR2 YYEKEE (reference sequence). V lost 4 bases and J lost 0, with 7 bases in between. The DNA of the CDR3 is TGTGCCAGCAGCGCCGGTTTGAACACTGAAGCTTTCTTT. This codes for CASSAGLNTEAFF.

This sequence joins TRBV6-5 and TRBJ1-2, with D uncertain. Trimming stripped 2 bases from V and 2 bases from J, with 12 bases between. Germline CDR1 is MNHEY and CDR2 is SVGAGI. This CDR3 contains 15 residues. CDR3 region: CASSYGVWENYGYTF. CDR3 sequence (DNA): TGTGCCAGCAGTTACGGTGTGTGGGAGAACTATGGCTACACCTTC.

The sample holds one count of this clone. The rearrangement links TRBV29-1 to TRBJ1-5; 10 nucleotides agree with TRBD1. Germline V gene data show CDR1 as SQVTM and CDR2 as ANQGSEA. The CDR3 totals 13 residues. After removal of 7 bases from V and 5 bases from J, the junction contained 5 bases not matched to a gene. CDR3 loop: CSARGQGHQPQHF. The CDR3 DNA is TGCAGCGCCCGGGGACAGGGGCATCAGCCCCAGCATTTT.

Details on this clone: This could be a read error, since a much larger clone is one nucleotide away. The gene calls are TRBV7-9 and TRBJ1-1, with 8 bases aligning to TRBD1. In germline, CDR1 is SEHNR, CDR2 FQNEAQ (reference sequence). CDR3 length equals 14 residues. J lost 3 bases, V lost 4 bases, and 4 bases had no gene match. The CDR3: CASSSQTGDTEAFF. CDR3 nucleotide sequence: TGTGCCAGCAGCTCCCAGACAGGGGACACTGAAGCTTTCTTT.

V is TRBV5-8 and J is TRBJ2-7, with a possible D match to TRBD2 (7 bases). Trimming removed 4 bases from V and 0 bases from J, with 14 bases in between. CDR3 length: 15 amino acids. CDR1 and CDR2 (germline): SGHTS, YDEGEE. The CDR3 DNA reads TGTGCCAGCAGCCAAGGGGGGGGAAACTCCTACGAGCAGTACTTC. Translating it yields CASSQGGGNSYEQYF.

J is TRBJ2-7 and V is TRBV11-2; possibly TRBD1 for D (5 bases). V lost 1 base and J 6 bases, leaving 7 bases between the germline ends. The CDR3 loop spans 12 amino acids. Germline V gene lookup returns CDR1 SGHAT and CDR2 FQNNGV. This CDR3 reads CASSLVQGEQYF. CDR3 bases: TGTGCCAGCAGCTTAGTCCAGGGCGAGCAGTACTTC.

Turning to this clone: Its ends do not fully match the called genes, so a read error is possible. The chain recombines TRBV6-5 with TRBJ2-7; 9 nucleotides agree with TRBD1. This CDR3 has 14 amino acids. Germline assignment: CDR1 MNHEY and CDR2 SVGAGI. In DNA form, the CDR3 reads TGTGCCAGTAGTTCCGGGACAGGGTCCGGGGAGCAGTACTTC. Amino acid sequence: CASSSGTGSGEQYF.

This clone was counted only a few times. V is TRBV4-3 and J is TRBJ2-3; no firm D call. This CDR3 has 13 residues. Germline V gene sequence: CDR1 LGHNA, CDR2 YSLEER. Trimming took off 1 base at V and 0 bases at J, with 2 bases between the two ends. The DNA of the CDR3 is TGCGCCAGCAGCCAAGTAAGCACAGATACGCAGTATTTT. It is translated as CASSQVSTDTQYF.

The chain recombines TRBV5-1 with TRBJ2-7, with 9 bases that match TRBD1. The J segment lost 6 bases and the V segment lost 4 bases, leaving 11 bases of the junction unmatched. The CDR3 covers 15 residues. The germline gives CDR1 SGHRS, CDR2 YFSETQ. The DNA for the CDR3 is TGCGCCAGCAGCCCGGGGGGACAGGGCTTTAGCGAGCAGTACTTC. Translated: CASSPGGQGFSEQYF.

This chain connects TRBV10-1 to TRBJ2-3, with D unresolved. The CDR3 sequence is 14 residues long. V was cut by 6 bases and J by 2 bases, with 12 bases left in between. Germline V CDR1 and CDR2: WNHNN, SYGVQD (reference sequence). The CDR3 nucleotides read TGCGCCAGCAGCGGCCCTAGATTCACAGATACGCAGTATTTT. Protein product: CASSGPRFTDTQYF.

This chain links TRBV11-3 with TRBJ2-1; no definite D call. Trimming removed 5 bases from V and 8 bases from J, with 10 bases in between. CDR3 length: 12 amino acids. Per germline, CDR1 SGHNT and CDR2 YENEEA. CDR3 nucleotides: TGTGCCAGCAGCCCGGGTGAGGATGAGCAGTTCTTC. Protein: CASSPGEDEQFF.

This chain links TRBV6-1 with TRBJ2-2, with D possibly being TRBD1 (5 bases). V lost 6 bases and J lost 1, with 12 bases in between. Germline V gives CDR1 MNHNS, CDR2 SASEGT. The CDR3 consists of 15 residues. The CDR3 here is CASRLHGQNTGELFF. The DNA of the CDR3 is TGTGCCAGCAGACTACACGGACAGAACACCGGGGAGCTGTTTTTT.

The V and J genes are TRBV28 and TRBJ2-7; possible D gene TRBD2, 6 bases. In germline, CDR1 is MDHEN, CDR2 SYDVKM. The CDR3 is made up of 14 amino acids. V lost 7 bases and J 0 bases, leaving 13 bases between the germline ends. Written as DNA, the CDR3 is TGTGCCAGCACCTTGGGGGGAAGCTCCTACGAGCAGTACTTC. Translation gives CASTLGGSSYEQYF. The entire variable domain, with the rest obtained from reference TRBV28 and TRBJ2-7, is as follows: DVKVTQSSRYLVKRTGEKVFLECVQDMDHENMFWYRQDPGLGLRLIYFSYDVKMKEKGDIPEGYSVSREKKERFSLILESASTNQTSMYLCASTLGGSSYEQYFGPGTRLTVT.

V is TRBV18 and J is TRBJ1-3; 9 bases line up with TRBD1. V dropped 0 bases and J dropped 6; count of bases not matched to a gene: 6. Germline assignment: CDR1 KGHSH and CDR2 LQKENI. CDR3 size: 16 residues. The CDR3 region is CASSPPGQGMTNTIYF. The CDR3 DNA reads TGTGCCAGCTCACCACCGGGACAGGGCATGACAAACACCATATATTTT.

This clone was counted once. The chain couples TRBV6-4 to TRBJ2-3, with D possibly matching TRBD2 (5 bases). The CDR3 runs 15 residues. V lost 3 bases and J 4 bases, leaving 14 bases between the germline ends. The germline V gene encodes CDR1 MRHNA and CDR2 SNTAGT. The CDR3 is CASSEAARSADTQYF. CDR3 nucleotide sequence: TGTGCCAGCAGTGAAGCGGCCCGGTCGGCAGATACGCAGTATTTT.

V is TRBV5-1 and J is TRBJ2-5; the D is unclear. The CDR3 consists of 14 residues. The germline V gene encodes CDR1 SGHRS and CDR2 YFSETQ. Trimming took off 0 bases at V and 1 base at J, with 7 bases between the two ends. This chain's CDR3 is CASSLVTPQETQYF. CDR3 DNA sequence: TGCGCCAGCAGCTTGGTCACACCCCAAGAGACCCAGTACTTC.

The chain couples TRBV11-3 to TRBJ1-1; D unclear. V was pared by 2 bases and J by 5 bases, with 12 bases between. The CDR3 length is 14 residues. CDR1 SGHNT and CDR2 YENEEA come from the germline V gene. As DNA, the CDR3 is TGTGCCAGCAGCTTAAGTGGCGGAGGGACTGAAGCTTTCTTT. It yields the protein CASSLSGGGTEAFF. Full variable domain (outside the CDR3, taken from reference TRBV11-3 and TRBJ1-1): EAGVVQSPRYKIIEKKQPVAFWCNPISGHNTLYWYLQNLGQGPELLIRYENEEAVDDSQLPKDRFSAERLKGVDSTLKIQPAELGDSAVYLCASSLSGGGTEAFFGQGTRLTVV.

This chain links TRBV5-5 with TRBJ2-1; D is ambiguous. The CDR3 contains 16 residues. With 0 bases removed from V and 5 bases from J, the gap between germline ends came to 15 bases. The germline gives CDR1 SGHKS, CDR2 YYEKEE (reference sequence). The CDR3 is CASSLARGQSNNEQFF. The CDR3 region has the DNA TGTGCCAGCAGCTTGGCTCGAGGTCAAAGTAACAATGAGCAGTTCTTC.

The chain carries TRBV6-1 and TRBJ1-2; D might be TRBD1 (5 bases). Germline assignment: CDR1 MNHNS and CDR2 SASEGT. V lost 4 bases to trimming and J lost 8 bases, with 11 bases between them. CDR3 length: 12 residues. The CDR3 sequence: CASSVGVRGYTF. In DNA form, the CDR3 reads TGTGCCAGCAGTGTAGGGGTCCGCGGCTACACCTTC.

This chain joins TRBV29-1 and TRBJ2-5; D may be TRBD1 (5 bases). There are 14 residues in the CDR3. Germline loops: CDR1 SQVTM, CDR2 ANQGSEA. Trimming cost V 6 bases and J 5 bases, with 19 bases left between them. The CDR3, as DNA: TGCAGCGTCGAAAGGGGTCTTCACGGGGAGACCCAGTACTTC. The encoded protein is CSVERGLHGETQYF.

The genes are TRBV5-1 and TRBJ2-1; D is ambiguous. The germline V gene encodes CDR1 SGHRS and CDR2 YFSETQ. The CDR3 has 13 residues. The V and J ends lost 0 bases and 8 bases respectively, with 9 bases between them. The CDR3 DNA sequence: TGCGCCAGCAGCTTGGTCGAAGCCCATGAGCAGTTCTTC. Translated, it gives CASSLVEAHEQFF.

This chain links TRBV30 with TRBJ2-7; D gene ambiguous. V dropped 5 bases and J dropped 0 bases, with 8 bases sitting between them. CDR3 length: 12 amino acids. Germline V lookup: CDR1 GTSNPN, CDR2 SVGIG (reference sequence). The CDR3 nucleotides are TGTGCCTGGGCTGTGAGCTCCTACGAGCAGTACTTC. The encoded protein is CAWAVSSYEQYF. Looking up the rest from reference TRBV30 and TRBJ2-7 gives the full variable domain: SQTIHQWPATLVQPVGSPLSLECTVEGTSNPNLYWYRQAAGRGLQLLFYSVGIGQISSEVPQNLSASRPQDRQFILSSKKLLLSDSGFYLCAWAVSSYEQYFGPGTRLTVT.

V and J are TRBV9 and TRBJ2-3; 9 positions match TRBD2. V was pared by 3 bases and J by 1 base, with 6 bases of the junction left unmatched. CDR3 length: 16 amino acids. The V gene's germline CDR1 is SGDLS and CDR2 YYNGEE. For the CDR3, the DNA is TGTGCCAGCAGCGAATCACTAGCGGGCCGCACAGATACGCAGTATTTT. Translated, it gives CASSESLAGRTDTQYF.

The chain uses TRBV12-5 and TRBJ1-2; D uncertain. The CDR3 is made up of 17 amino acids. Germline CDR1 reads LGHNT; CDR2 reads FRNRAP. Trimming cost V 0 bases and J 4 bases, with 18 bases left between them. The CDR3 reads CASGLVVGRTSSYGYTF. The CDR3 nucleotides read TGTGCTAGTGGTTTGGTAGTTGGGCGAACTAGTAGCTATGGCTACACCTTC.

The chain combines TRBV6-5 with TRBJ1-2; weak D call: TRBD1 (6 bases). This CDR3 has 16 amino acids. V was clipped by 0 bases and J by 4 bases, with 15 bases between them. The V gene's germline CDR1 is MNHEY and CDR2 SVGAGI. CDR3 bases: TGTGCCAGCAGTTACTCTAGCTCGACAGGATTCTATGGCTACACCTTC. Translation: CASSYSSSTGFYGYTF.

The chain recombines TRBV7-2 with TRBJ1-2; D remains unclear. Germline V CDR1 and CDR2: SGHTA, FQGNSA. The CDR3 loop spans 13 amino acids. With 3 bases removed from V and 0 bases from J, the gap between germline ends came to 5 bases. The CDR3 DNA is TGTGCCAGCAGCTTGTACACTAACTATGGCTACACCTTC. As protein: CASSLYTNYGYTF.